What follows are 9 T cell receptor beta chains derived from one specimen sequenced in a study of cytomegalovirus exposure and HLA in healthy donors. Researchers ran the PCR with 60 Vbeta and 13 Jbeta primers. The data were produced by immunoSEQ multiplex PCR, yet TCRdb's version contains in-frame clones alone and is incomplete. The sample contains some 150,000 clones, roughly 85% of which appear only once. What was sequenced was PBMCs. Every receptor here comes from a male donor in good health and CMV-seronegative.

The chain uses TRBV2 and TRBJ1-2, with D unresolved. The germline V gene encodes CDR1 SNHLY and CDR2 FYNNEI. Trimming left V 5 bases short and J 3 bases short, with 10 bases between. This CDR3 spans 13 amino acids. The CDR3 is CASSSTRYYGYTF. The CDR3 DNA reads TGTGCCAGCAGTTCGACAAGATACTATGGCTACACCTTC. The entire variable domain, with the rest obtained from reference TRBV2 and TRBJ1-2, is as follows: EPEVTQTPSHQVTQMGQEVILRCVPISNHLYFYWYRQILGQKVEFLVSFYNNEISEKSEIFDDQFSVERPDGSNFTLKIRSTKLEDSAMYFCASSSTRYYGYTFGSGTRLTVV.

The V gene is TRBV7-2, the J gene TRBJ1-2; D ambiguous. Germline V gene data show CDR1 as SGHTA and CDR2 as FQGNSA. Deletions cut 1 base from V and 0 bases from J, with 9 bases between. This CDR3 is 15 amino acids long. DNA for the CDR3: TGTGCCAGCAGCTTAGACAGCCTCTCTAACTATGGCTACACCTTC. Protein product: CASSLDSLSNYGYTF.

In its sample, this clone was seen once. Because the CDR3's place on the DNA is in doubt, the DNA is left out and the CDR3 is given as listed by TCRdb. The chain is built from TRBV11-3 and TRBJ2-7; TRBD2 is taken as the D call from the table, unchecked against the DNA. Germline assignment: CDR1 SGHNT and CDR2 YENEEA. Inclusive of both ends, the CDR3 amounts to 15 amino acids. CDR3 amino acids: CASSFGPGREYEQYF.

This clone has just a few counts. This sequence joins TRBV9 and TRBJ2-2, with 11 positions matching TRBD1. Germline CDR1 and CDR2: SGDLS and YYNGEE. With V trimmed by 5 bases and J by 4 bases, 13 bases remained unmatched. The CDR3 length is 18 residues. This CDR3 is CASSPGLSGTGGTGELFF. CDR3 DNA sequence: TGTGCCAGCAGTCCGGGGTTGTCCGGGACAGGGGGCACCGGGGAGCTGTTTTTT.

This sequence joins TRBV5-1 and TRBJ2-1; weak D call: TRBD2 (6 bases). The CDR3 is made up of 13 amino acids. Deletions cut 3 bases from V and 9 bases from J, with 13 bases between. The germline V gene has CDR1 SGHRS and CDR2 YFSETQ. In nucleotides, the CDR3 is TGCGCCAGCAGCTATTGGCGGGGAGGTGAGCAGTTCTTC. Its protein is CASSYWRGGEQFF. The complete variable domain, with remaining parts taken from reference TRBV5-1 and TRBJ2-1, reads KAGVTQTPRYLIKTRGQQVTLSCSPISGHRSVSWYQQTPGQGLQFLFEYFSETQRNKGNFPGRFSGRQFSNSRSEMNVSTLELGDSALYLCASSYWRGGEQFFGPGTRLTVL.

The chain couples TRBV7-9 to TRBJ1-2; D is unresolved. Germline V gives CDR1 SEHNR, CDR2 FQNEAQ (reference sequence). The CDR3 totals 11 residues. V shed 1 base and J shed 7 bases, with 4 bases lying between them. The CDR3 here is CASSLGGGYTF. The CDR3 bases are TGTGCCAGCAGCTTAGGAGGTGGCTACACCTTC.

The V and J genes are TRBV10-3 and TRBJ2-4, with TRBD2 as a possible D gene (6 bases). The CDR3 runs to 16 residues. The V end was cut by 5 bases, the J end by 1 base, with 15 bases between. Germline V gene sequence: CDR1 ENHRY, CDR2 SYGVKD. The CDR3, as DNA: TGTGCCATCAGTTGGACCCCGGGGGTGGCCAAAAACATTCAGTACTTC. Its translation is CAISWTPGVAKNIQYF.

The chain uses TRBV7-2 and TRBJ1-2; 8 nucleotides agree with TRBD1. The CDR3 length is 14 residues. Trimming took 5 bases from V and 4 from J; bases not matched to a gene: 6. Germline V gene lookup returns CDR1 SGHTA and CDR2 FQGNSA. The CDR3 DNA is TGTGCCAGCAGCACCGGGACAGGTACCTATGGCTACACCTTC. It codes for CASSTGTGTYGYTF.

The sample holds one count of this clone. The CDR3 protein is CASSFRGQSSGANVLTF. CDR3 coding DNA: TGCGCCAGCAGCTTTAGGGGACAGAGCTCTGGGGCCAACGTCCTGACTTTC. This chain uses TRBV5-1 with TRBJ2-6; 7 bases line up with TRBD1. The V gene's germline CDR1 is SGHRS and CDR2 YFSETQ. With 2 bases clipped from V and 0 bases from J, the junction kept 5 bases outside the gene matches. The CDR3 is made up of 17 amino acids.